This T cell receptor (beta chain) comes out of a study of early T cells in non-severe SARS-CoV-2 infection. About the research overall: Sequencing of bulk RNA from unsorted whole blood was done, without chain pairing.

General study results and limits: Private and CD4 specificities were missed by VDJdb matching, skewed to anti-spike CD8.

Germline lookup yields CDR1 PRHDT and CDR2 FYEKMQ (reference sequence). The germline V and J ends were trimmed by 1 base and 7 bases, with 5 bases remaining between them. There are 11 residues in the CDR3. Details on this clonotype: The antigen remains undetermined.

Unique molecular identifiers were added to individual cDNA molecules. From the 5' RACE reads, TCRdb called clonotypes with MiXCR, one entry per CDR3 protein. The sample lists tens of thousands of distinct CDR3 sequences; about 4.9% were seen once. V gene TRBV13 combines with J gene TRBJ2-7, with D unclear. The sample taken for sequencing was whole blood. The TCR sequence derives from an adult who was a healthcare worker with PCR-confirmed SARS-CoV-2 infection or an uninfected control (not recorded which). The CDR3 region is CASSLDGEQYF. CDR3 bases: TGTGCCAGCAGCTTAGACGGGGAGCAGTACTTC.